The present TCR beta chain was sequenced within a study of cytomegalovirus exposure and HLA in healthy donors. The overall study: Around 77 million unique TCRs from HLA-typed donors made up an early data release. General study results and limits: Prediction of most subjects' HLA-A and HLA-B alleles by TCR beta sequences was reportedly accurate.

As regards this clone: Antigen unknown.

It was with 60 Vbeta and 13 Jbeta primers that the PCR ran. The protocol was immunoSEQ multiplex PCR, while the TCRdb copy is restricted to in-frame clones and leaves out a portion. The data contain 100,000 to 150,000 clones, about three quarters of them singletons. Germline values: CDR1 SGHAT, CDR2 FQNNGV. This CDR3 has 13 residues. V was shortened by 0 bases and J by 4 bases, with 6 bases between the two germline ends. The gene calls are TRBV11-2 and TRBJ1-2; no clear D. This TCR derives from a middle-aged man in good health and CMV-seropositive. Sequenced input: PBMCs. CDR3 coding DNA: TGTGCCAGCAGCTTAGACAGACTCTATGGCTACACCTTC. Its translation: CASSLDRLYGYTF.